Below are 24 T cell receptor beta chains sequenced from a single sample in a study of T-cell memory formation after mild COVID-19. TCRdb reprocessed the 5' RACE reads via MiXCR and lists one record per CDR3 protein. The profile shows about 270,000 distinct CDR3 sequences, around 15% of them singletons. The sequencing sample was made of PBMCs or a T cell subset sorted from them (not recorded which). All receptors derive from a man between 18 and 29 years old who had mild COVID-19 (a few samples of this study predate the infection). Cell type and time point are not known.

The rearrangement links TRBV7-2 to TRBJ1-1; D is uncertain. The CDR3 has 11 amino acids. Trimming removed 3 bases at V and 9 bases at J, with 8 bases between. CDR1 is SGHTA and CDR2 is FQGNSA in the germline V gene. The CDR3 DNA reads as TGTGCCAGCAGCTTGGAGTCTAAAGCTTTCTTT. Its translation: CASSLESKAFF.

The CDR3 here is CASSQVRGRGHNQPQHF. The CDR3 nucleotides are TGCGCCAGCAGCCAAGTTCGGGGGAGGGGGCACAATCAGCCCCAGCATTTT. The V call is TRBV4-1, the J call TRBJ1-5; 7 positions match TRBD1. The CDR3 length is 17 residues. V shed 1 base, J shed 3 bases, and the junction held 9 bases outside the gene matches. Germline CDR1 and CDR2: MGHRA and YSYEKL.

This clonotype was detected only a few times. The chain combines TRBV6-2 or TRBV6-3 with TRBJ2-2; TRBD1 aligns across 9 bases. Trimming cost V 10 bases and J 7 bases; bases outside gene matches: 4. The CDR3 is 12 residues long. Germline-derived CDR1 and CDR2 are MNHEY and SVGEGT. This CDR3 is CATGTGLGELFF. CDR3 sequence (DNA): TGTGCCACCGGGACAGGGCTCGGGGAGCTGTTTTTT.

This clonotype was counted between two and nine times. The chain links TRBV5-4 to TRBJ1-2; D remains ambiguous. V shed 0 bases and J shed 7 bases, with 10 bases lying between them. The germline gives CDR1 SGHNT, CDR2 YYREEE (reference sequence). The CDR3 sequence is 13 residues long. The CDR3 region has the DNA TGTGCCAGCAGCTTGGTTGGGGAATCTGGCTACACCTTC. It specifies CASSLVGESGYTF.

This clonotype was recorded a few times. The chain is built from TRBV27 and TRBJ2-5; D possibly matches TRBD1 or TRBD2 (5 bases each). V lost 6 bases to trimming and J lost 3 bases, with 8 bases between them. The CDR3 sequence is 12 residues long. Germline-derived CDR1 and CDR2 are MNHEY and SMNVEV (reference sequence). The CDR3 sequence is CASRGVEETQYF. CDR3 DNA sequence: TGTGCCAGCAGGGGGGTGGAAGAGACCCAGTACTTC.

This clonotype was detected only a few times. The chain joins TRBV6-2 or TRBV6-3 to TRBJ2-5, with D perhaps TRBD1 or TRBD2 (5 bases each). The V gene lost 6 bases and the J gene lost 5 bases, with 19 bases spanning the gap. Germline CDR1 MNHEY, CDR2 SVGEGT. The CDR3 has 15 residues. CDR3 sequence: CASRGFARGEETQYF. The CDR3 DNA reads as TGTGCCAGCAGAGGCTTCGCAAGAGGGGAGGAGACCCAGTACTTC.

A few counts support this clonotype. V and J are TRBV12-3 or TRBV12-4 and TRBJ2-3; the D gene is possibly TRBD2 (6 bases). The CDR3 extends over 11 amino acids. V was cut by 4 bases and J by 10 bases, with 9 bases left in between. The CDR3 region has the DNA TGTGCCAGCAGTTCATGGGAGGCGCAGTATTTT. It translates to CASSSWEAQYF.

This clonotype was observed at least ten times. The gene calls are TRBV18 and TRBJ1-5; a weak D match, TRBD1 (5 bases). Trimming took 2 bases from V and 6 from J, leaving 11 bases between them. The CDR3 contains 14 residues. Per germline, CDR1 KGHSH and CDR2 LQKENI. The chain's CDR3 is CASSPEAGSQPQHF. The DNA of the CDR3 is TGTGCCAGCTCACCAGAGGCAGGGAGTCAGCCCCAGCATTTT.

This clonotype was detected only a few times. The chain joins TRBV5-1 to TRBJ2-7; a weak D match, TRBD2 (6 bases). Germline V lookup: CDR1 SGHRS, CDR2 YFSETQ. The CDR3 sequence is 15 residues long. V was clipped by 4 bases and J by 1 base, with 15 bases between them. The CDR3 DNA reads as TGCGCCAGCAGCCTTAACCCTCGGGGGTCCTACGAGCAGTACTTC. Translated: CASSLNPRGSYEQYF.

This clonotype was counted only a few times. CDR3 DNA sequence: TGTGCCAGCAGCGCCCCCACAGGGGCGCGGACCCAGTACTTC. It encodes CASSAPTGARTQYF. The chain has TRBV5-4 and TRBJ2-5; 7 positions match TRBD1. The CDR3 has 14 residues. Germline V gene lookup returns CDR1 SGHNT and CDR2 YYREEE (reference sequence). The ends lost 4 bases at V and 7 bases at J; junction bases unmatched: 10.

By share, this clonotype ranks as medium-sized. The CDR3 here is CASSQTSGSGANVLTF. Written as DNA, the CDR3 is TGCGCCAGCAGCCAGACTAGCGGTTCTGGGGCCAACGTCCTGACTTTC. The J gene is TRBJ2-6, the V gene TRBV4-3; 9 bases agree with TRBD2. V lost 3 bases, J lost 1 base, and 1 base stayed unmatched. Germline values: CDR1 LGHNA, CDR2 YSLEER. CDR3 length: 16 amino acids.

In this sample, this clonotype turned up many times. This chain links TRBV3-1 with TRBJ2-2, with 7 bases fitting TRBD2. This CDR3 region has 13 residues. The germline gives CDR1 LGHDT, CDR2 YNNKEL (reference sequence). The junction had 4 bases not matched to a gene; V was cut back by 3 bases and J by 9 bases. The CDR3 region has the DNA TGTGCCAGCAGCCAGGGAGGGACCCGGGAGCTGTTTTTT. Amino acids: CASSQGGTRELFF.

This rearrangement joins TRBV6-5 to TRBJ1-6, with a possible D match to TRBD1 (6 bases). The CDR3 loop spans 16 amino acids. CDR1 and CDR2 (germline): MNHEY, SVGAGI. With 2 bases removed from V and 0 bases from J, the gap between germline ends came to 8 bases. The CDR3 sequence: CASSYRGGSYNSPLHF. CDR3 bases: TGTGCCAGCAGTTACCGAGGGGGCTCCTATAATTCACCCCTCCACTTT.

The chain is built from TRBV5-1 and TRBJ2-2; 7 bases match TRBD2. This CDR3 comprises 16 residues. Germline CDR1 reads SGHRS; CDR2 reads YFSETQ. J gave up 0 bases and V 4 bases, and 6 bases lay outside the gene matches. CDR3 residues: CASSKSGGANTGELFF. The DNA for the CDR3 is TGCGCCAGCAGCAAAAGTGGGGGGGCGAACACCGGGGAGCTGTTTTTT.

This clonotype was counted many times. The chain recombines TRBV7-9 with TRBJ2-1, with D unclear. Trimming removed 2 bases at V and 5 bases at J, with 4 bases between. This CDR3 comprises 12 residues. Germline V gives CDR1 SEHNR, CDR2 FQNEAQ (reference sequence). This chain's CDR3 is CASSLSDNEQFF. The DNA for the CDR3 is TGTGCCAGCAGCTTAAGCGACAATGAGCAGTTCTTC. Filled out from reference TRBV7-9 and TRBJ2-1, the complete variable domain reads DTGVSQNPRHKITKRGQNVTFRCDPISEHNRLYWYRQTLGQGPEFLTYFQNEAQLEKSRLLSDRFSAERPKGSFSTLEIQRTEQGDSAMYLCASSLSDNEQFFGPGTRLTVL.

This clonotype was picked up many times. This chain joins TRBV10-3 and TRBJ2-3, with TRBD2 identical over 11 bases. CDR3 size: 15 residues. V dropped 7 bases and J dropped 0; count of bases not matched to a gene: 3. Germline V lookup: CDR1 ENHRY, CDR2 SYGVKD. The CDR3 spells CAITTSGESTDTQYF. The CDR3 bases are TGTGCCATCACGACTAGCGGGGAGAGCACAGATACGCAGTATTTT.

The J gene is TRBJ1-6, the V gene TRBV7-9, with a weak D call TRBD1 (5 bases). Germline loops: CDR1 SEHNR, CDR2 FQNEAQ (reference sequence). V lost 8 bases, J lost 10 bases, and 18 bases lay in between. There are 14 residues in the CDR3. CDR3 coding DNA: TGTGCCAGCTCTACGGGCCAGGGTAACTCACCCCTCCACTTT. Amino acid sequence: CASSTGQGNSPLHF.

This clonotype was counted a few times. The V and J genes are TRBV6-2 or TRBV6-3 and TRBJ1-5; D is unclear. V lost 5 bases to trimming and J lost 9 bases, with 20 bases between them. The CDR3 covers 15 residues. Germline V gene data show CDR1 as MNHEY and CDR2 as SVGEGT. The CDR3 DNA sequence: TGTGCCAGCAGTGCCCTGGGCCTGGGCGCTGGGCCCCAGCATTTT. This sequence encodes CASSALGLGAGPQHF.

The V call is TRBV7-6, the J call TRBJ2-2; D remains ambiguous. Germline lookup yields CDR1 SGHVS and CDR2 FNYEAQ. V was cut by 10 bases and J by 8 bases, with 17 bases left in between. This CDR3 has 13 amino acids. In DNA form, the CDR3 reads TGTGCCATCCAGCTTACATCGATGGGGGAGCTGTTTTTT. This codes for CAIQLTSMGELFF. Looking up the rest from reference TRBV7-6 and TRBJ2-2 gives the full variable domain: GAGVSQSPRYKVTKRGQDVALRCDPISGHVSLYWYRQALGQGPEFLTYFNYEAQQDKSGLPNDRFSAERPEGSISTLTIQRTEQRDSAMYRCAIQLTSMGELFFGEGSRLTVL.

The rearrangement uses TRBV6-2 or TRBV6-3 and TRBJ1-1, with 9 nucleotides matching TRBD1. Unmatched junction bases numbered 9, after V lost 6 bases and J lost 4 bases. CDR1 and CDR2 from the germline V gene are MNHEY and SVGEGT. The CDR3 totals 15 residues. The CDR3 DNA sequence: TGTGCCAGCAGGCCGGACAGGGGATGGGGCACTGAAGCTTTCTTT. Amino acids: CASRPDRGWGTEAFF.

The chain recombines TRBV12-3 or TRBV12-4 with TRBJ2-1, with 8 bases matching TRBD1. The CDR3 extends over 14 amino acids. V gave up 5 bases and J gave up 9 bases; unmatched junction bases: 9. The DNA for the CDR3 is TGTGCCAGCAGTCCGGACAGGGATTGGGGTGAGCAGTTCTTC. Protein product: CASSPDRDWGEQFF.

J is TRBJ2-7 and V is TRBV6-5, with TRBD1 identical over 9 bases. CDR3 length: 15 amino acids. Germline V gene lookup returns CDR1 MNHEY and CDR2 SVGAGI. V gave up 6 bases and J gave up 6 bases; unmatched junction bases: 12. The CDR3 nucleotides are TGTGCCAGCAGCATGCGTCCGGGACAGGGTAGCGAGCAGTACGTC. It is translated as CASSMRPGQGSEQYV.

This chain connects TRBV10-1 to TRBJ2-5; 8 bases match TRBD1. CDR3 length: 16 amino acids. V trimming: 6 bases; J trimming: 3 bases; junction bases outside the gene matches: 12. Germline V CDR1 and CDR2: WNHNN, SYGVQD (reference sequence). CDR3 sequence: CASSRSGETGEETQYF. CDR3 bases: TGCGCCAGCAGCCGATCAGGGGAGACAGGGGAAGAGACCCAGTACTTC.

Ten or more counts support this clonotype. The gene calls are TRBV4-1 and TRBJ2-5; the D gene is possibly TRBD2 (5 bases). The CDR3 loop spans 14 amino acids. Trimming pared 1 base from V and 5 bases from J, leaving 11 bases between. Germline lookup yields CDR1 MGHRA and CDR2 YSYEKL. The CDR3 region is CASSQGFGEETQYF. The CDR3 DNA reads as TGCGCCAGCAGCCAAGGATTCGGGGAGGAGACCCAGTACTTC.